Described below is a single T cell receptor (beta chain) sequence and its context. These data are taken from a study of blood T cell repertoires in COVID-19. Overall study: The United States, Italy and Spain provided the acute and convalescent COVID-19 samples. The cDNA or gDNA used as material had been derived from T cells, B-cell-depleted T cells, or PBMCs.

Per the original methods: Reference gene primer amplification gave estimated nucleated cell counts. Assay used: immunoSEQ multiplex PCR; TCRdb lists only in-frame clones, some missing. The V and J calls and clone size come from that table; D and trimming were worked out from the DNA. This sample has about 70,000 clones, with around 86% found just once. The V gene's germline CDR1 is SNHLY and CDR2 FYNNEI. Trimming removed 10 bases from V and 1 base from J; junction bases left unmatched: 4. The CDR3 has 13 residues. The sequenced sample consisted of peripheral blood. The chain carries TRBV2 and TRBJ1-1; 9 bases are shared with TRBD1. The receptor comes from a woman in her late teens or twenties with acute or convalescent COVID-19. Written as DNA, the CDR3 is TGTGCCAACCGGGACAGGGAGAACACTGAAGCTTTCTTT. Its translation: CANRDRENTEAFF. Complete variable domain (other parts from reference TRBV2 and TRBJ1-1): EPEVTQTPSHQVTQMGQEVILRCVPISNHLYFYWYRQILGQKVEFLVSFYNNEISEKSEIFDDQFSVERPDGSNFTLKIRSTKLEDSAMYFCANRDRENTEAFFGQGTRLTVV.